The rows below give T cell receptor beta chains drawn from one sample of a study of T cell repertoires in cytomegalovirus infection. No cognate antigen is known for these TCRs. TCRdb re-derived calls from the reads in MiXCR, one entry per CDR3 protein. Among 150,000 or so distinct CDR3 sequences listed, about 20% were seen once. Material: CD8+ T cells from cultured PBMCs, obtained from culture after CMV antigen stimulation. The source of these receptors is a human donor in good health (CMV status not recorded). Some clones in this sample may be carry-over from other donors' samples. The CDR3 runs from the conserved cysteine through the conserved F or W. The D gene is left open where the match is weak. Some rows mark clone size as missing; the rest say once, few, many or name a class of expanded clone.

D gene,CDR3 length,clone size,V gene,J gene,CDR3 protein,CDR3 DNA
.,15,few,TRBV7-2,TRBJ2-1,CASSLDGRLGNEQFF,TGTGCCAGCAGCTTAGACGGACGGTTGGGGAATGAGCAGTTCTTC
.,12,few,TRBV7-9,TRBJ2-3,CASSPGAREQYF,TGTGCCAGCAGCCCAGGGGCTAGGGAGCAGTATTTT
.,14,few,TRBV6-1,TRBJ1-2,CASSPNGVSHGYTF,TGTGCCAGCAGTCCTAATGGGGTTTCGCATGGCTACACCTTC
.,14,many,TRBV4-1,TRBJ1-5,CASSQGGLNQPQHF,TGCGCCAGCAGCCAAGGGGGATTGAATCAGCCCCAGCATTTT
.,14,.,TRBV7-8,TRBJ2-1,CASMWVESFNEQFF,TGTGCCAGCATGTGGGTTGAGAGCTTCAATGAGCAGTTCTTC
TRBD2,17,.,TRBV7-1,TRBJ2-1,CASSHIAGAGNYNEQFF,TGTGCCAGCAGTCATATAGCGGGGGCAGGGAACTACAATGAGCAGTTCTTC
.,15,few,TRBV7-6,TRBJ2-3,CASSLGVTDTDTQYF,TGTGCCAGCAGCTTAGGGGTCACAGACACAGATACGCAGTATTTT
.,16,few,TRBV7-8,TRBJ1-1,CASSLGRTSGGTEAFF,TGTGCCAGCAGCTTAGGACGGACCAGTGGCGGCACTGAAGCTTTCTTT
.,11,few,TRBV7-2,TRBJ1-2,CASKTDDGYTF,TGTGCCAGCAAAACGGACGATGGCTACACCTTC
.,17,few,TRBV11-2,TRBJ2-7,CASSLGPGGHSSYEQYF,TGTGCCAGCAGCTTAGGTCCCGGGGGGCACTCATCCTACGAGCAGTACTTC
.,11,few,TRBV6-2/TRBV6-3,TRBJ2-1,CASSYTGEQFF,TGTGCCAGCAGTTACACTGGCGAGCAGTTCTTC
.,15,few,TRBV6-1,TRBJ2-3,CASKVGGMVADTQYF,TGTGCCAGCAAGGTTGGGGGAATGGTGGCAGATACGCAGTATTTT
TRBD1,16,few,TRBV6-5,TRBJ1-4,CASSYSRDRVGEKLFF,TGTGCCAGCAGTTACAGTAGGGACAGGGTAGGCGAAAAACTGTTTTTT
.,15,.,TRBV7-9,TRBJ2-1,CASSLASRAYNEQFF,TGTGCCAGCAGCTTAGCCTCCAGGGCATACAATGAGCAGTTCTTC
.,11,once,TRBV20-1,TRBJ2-7,CSARDLGNQYF,TGCAGTGCTAGAGATCTAGGAAATCAGTACTTC
.,11,few,TRBV7-6,TRBJ1-1,CASSFKPEAFF,TGTGCCAGCAGCTTTAAGCCAGAAGCTTTCTTT
.,14,few,TRBV6-2/TRBV6-3,TRBJ1-1,CASSYGGRNTEAFF,TGTGCCAGCAGTTACGGGGGGAGGAACACTGAAGCTTTCTTT
TRBD1,16,.,TRBV7-9,TRBJ1-1,CASSLIFGQGAREAFF,TGTGCCAGCAGCTTAATATTCGGACAGGGGGCCCGTGAAGCTTTCTTT
.,15,.,TRBV12-3/TRBV12-4,TRBJ2-2,CASSLFSPNTGELFF,TGTGCCAGCAGTTTATTTAGTCCGAACACCGGGGAGCTGTTTTTT
.,16,.,TRBV7-2,TRBJ1-1,CASSLGSGEVLTEAFF,TGTGCCAGCAGCTTAGGGTCAGGGGAGGTGCTGACTGAAGCTTTCTTT
.,15,.,TRBV7-2,TRBJ2-7,CASSRGRGLGYEQYF,TGTGCCAGCAGCCGCGGTAGAGGGTTAGGTTACGAGCAGTACTTC
TRBD1,14,many,TRBV27,TRBJ1-1,CASSIRGLVTEAFF,TGTGCCAGCAGTATCAGGGGGCTGGTCACTGAAGCTTTCTTT
TRBD1,15,.,TRBV6-6,TRBJ2-2,CASSRDRVDTGELFF,TGTGCCAGCAGCCGGGACAGGGTAGACACCGGGGAGCTGTTTTTT
.,12,.,TRBV10-2,TRBJ2-1,CASSASLNEQFF,TGCGCCAGCAGCGCCAGCCTCAATGAGCAGTTCTTC
TRBD2,14,few,TRBV11-2,TRBJ2-3,CASSLGAGPDTQYF,TGTGCCAGCAGCTTAGGAGCGGGGCCAGATACGCAGTATTTT
TRBD2,14,few,TRBV20-1,TRBJ2-5,CSAMGLAEQETQYF,TGCAGTGCTATGGGACTAGCGGAGCAAGAGACCCAGTACTTC
TRBD2,16,.,TRBV29-1,TRBJ2-1,CSVEGTSGDPYNEQFF,TGCAGCGTTGAAGGGACTAGCGGGGACCCCTACAATGAGCAGTTCTTC
.,16,.,TRBV7-8,TRBJ2-1,CASSSGEKGFYNEQFF,TGTGCCAGCAGCTCAGGGGAGAAGGGATTTTACAATGAGCAGTTCTTC
TRBD1,14,many,TRBV5-1,TRBJ1-1,CASSPGQGTTEAFF,TGCGCCAGCAGCCCCGGACAGGGAACCACTGAAGCTTTCTTT
.,14,few,TRBV2,TRBJ2-7,CASSPGRRPYEQYF,TGTGCCAGCAGCCCGGGACGTAGACCTTACGAGCAGTACTTC
.,15,few,TRBV7-2,TRBJ1-3,CASSLLPGSGNTIYF,TGTGCCAGCAGCTTATTACCCGGGTCGGGAAACACCATATATTTT
.,13,.,TRBV12-3/TRBV12-4,TRBJ1-1,CASSSQAFTEAFF,TGTGCCAGCAGTTCCCAGGCTTTCACTGAAGCTTTCTTT
TRBD1,15,.,TRBV12-3/TRBV12-4,TRBJ1-1,CASSFSGTGLAEAFF,TGTGCCAGCAGTTTCTCCGGGACAGGGTTGGCTGAAGCTTTCTTT
TRBD1,18,.,TRBV5-1,TRBJ1-2,CASSLGLDREKKISGYTF,TGCGCCAGCAGCTTGGGACTGGACAGGGAGAAGAAAATCTCTGGCTACACCTTC
TRBD1,15,.,TRBV4-1,TRBJ2-3,CASSQVGTAVGTQYF,TGCGCCAGCAGCCAAGTGGGGACAGCGGTTGGCACGCAGTATTTT
.,17,few,TRBV12-5,TRBJ2-1,CASGPQQGIPTYNEQFF,TGTGCTAGTGGCCCTCAACAGGGCATACCAACCTACAATGAGCAGTTCTTC
.,14,few,TRBV11-2,TRBJ2-1,CASSQDGPHNEQFF,TGTGCCAGCAGCCAGGACGGGCCTCACAATGAGCAGTTCTTC
.,12,.,TRBV12-3/TRBV12-4,TRBJ2-7,CASSLKTDEQYF,TGTGCCAGCAGTTTAAAAACCGACGAGCAGTACTTC
.,14,.,TRBV27,TRBJ1-1,CASRGAALNTEAFF,TGTGCCAGCAGGGGAGCAGCCTTGAACACTGAAGCTTTCTTT
.,15,.,TRBV7-6,TRBJ2-7,CASSLKGDGLREQYF,TGTGCCAGCAGCTTGAAAGGTGACGGGCTTCGGGAGCAGTACTTC
TRBD1,16,.,TRBV7-9,TRBJ2-3,CASSLPPGGRTDTQYF,TGTGCCAGCAGCTTACCCCCAGGGGGCAGAACAGATACGCAGTATTTT
TRBD2,17,few,TRBV19,TRBJ2-1,CASSMASGMVVGNEQFF,TGTGCCAGTAGTATGGCTAGCGGGATGGTTGTGGGCAATGAGCAGTTCTTC
.,14,few,TRBV6-2/TRBV6-3,TRBJ1-2,CASSSGQTRYGYTF,TGTGCCAGCAGTTCCGGACAGACCCGCTATGGCTACACCTTC
.,15,.,TRBV27,TRBJ2-7,CASSLSTGLFYEQYF,TGTGCCAGCAGTTTATCGACGGGACTCTTCTACGAGCAGTACTTC
.,14,.,TRBV4-1,TRBJ2-7,CASSQGGPEGEQYF,TGCGCCAGCAGCCAAGGGGGACCCGAGGGGGAGCAGTACTTC
TRBD1,15,.,TRBV6-6,TRBJ2-2,CASSAGDRGTGELFF,TGTGCCAGCAGCGCCGGAGACAGGGGCACCGGGGAGCTGTTTTTT
TRBD1,15,.,TRBV27,TRBJ1-5,CASSPSVTGDQPQHF,TGTGCCAGCAGCCCCAGTGTGACAGGGGATCAGCCCCAGCATTTT
TRBD1,15,.,TRBV5-1,TRBJ1-2,CASSPGQGPNYGYTF,TGCGCCAGCAGCCCGGGACAGGGCCCTAACTATGGCTACACCTTC
TRBD1,14,.,TRBV12-3/TRBV12-4,TRBJ1-3,CASRGTGSGNTIYF,TGTGCCAGCAGGGGGACAGGCTCCGGAAACACCATATATTTT
.,16,.,TRBV4-1,TRBJ2-3,CASSQVLSDSTDTQYF,TGCGCCAGCAGCCAAGTACTTAGCGATAGCACAGATACGCAGTATTTT
TRBD2,16,few,TRBV9,TRBJ2-1,CASSSGLAGGPGEQFF,TGTGCCAGCAGCTCCGGACTAGCGGGGGGGCCGGGTGAGCAGTTCTTC
.,18,.,TRBV7-2,TRBJ1-2,CASSLSWPHERANYGYTF,TGTGCCAGCAGCTTGTCGTGGCCCCACGAGAGGGCTAACTATGGCTACACCTTC
.,16,few,TRBV6-6,TRBJ1-1,CASSTGTFFLDGEAFF,TGTGCCAGCAGTACCGGGACATTTTTTTTGGATGGTGAAGCTTTCTTT
.,12,few,TRBV9,TRBJ2-3,CASSVESDTQYF,TGTGCCAGCAGCGTAGAATCGGATACGCAGTATTTT